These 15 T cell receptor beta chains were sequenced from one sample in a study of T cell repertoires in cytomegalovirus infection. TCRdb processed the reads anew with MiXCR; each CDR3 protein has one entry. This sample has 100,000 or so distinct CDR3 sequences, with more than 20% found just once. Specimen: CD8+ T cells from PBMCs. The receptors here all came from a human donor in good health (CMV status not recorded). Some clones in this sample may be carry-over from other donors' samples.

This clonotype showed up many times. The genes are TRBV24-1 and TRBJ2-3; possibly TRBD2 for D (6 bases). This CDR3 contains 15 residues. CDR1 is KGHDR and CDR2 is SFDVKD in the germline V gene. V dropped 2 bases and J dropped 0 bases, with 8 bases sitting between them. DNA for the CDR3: TGTGCCACCAGTGATTCGGGGGACAGCACAGATACGCAGTATTTT. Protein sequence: CATSDSGDSTDTQYF.

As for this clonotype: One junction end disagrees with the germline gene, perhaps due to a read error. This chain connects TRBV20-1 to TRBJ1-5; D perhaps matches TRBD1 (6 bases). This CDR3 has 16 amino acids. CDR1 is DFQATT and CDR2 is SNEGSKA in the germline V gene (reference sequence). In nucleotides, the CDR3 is TGCCGTGCTAGAATACTTGGACAGTCACAGAATCAGCCCCAGCATTTT. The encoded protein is CRARILGQSQNQPQHF.

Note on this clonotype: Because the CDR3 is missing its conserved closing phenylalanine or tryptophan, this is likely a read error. CDR3 in amino acids: CASSFDQSEQYL. The CDR3, as DNA: TGTGCCAGCAGTTTTGACCAGAGCGAGCAGTACCTC. This chain links TRBV28 with TRBJ2-7; D is ambiguous. Looked up from germline, CDR1 is MDHEN and CDR2 is SYDVKM. This CDR3 spans 12 amino acids. The germline V and J ends were trimmed by 3 bases and 6 bases, with 9 bases remaining between them.

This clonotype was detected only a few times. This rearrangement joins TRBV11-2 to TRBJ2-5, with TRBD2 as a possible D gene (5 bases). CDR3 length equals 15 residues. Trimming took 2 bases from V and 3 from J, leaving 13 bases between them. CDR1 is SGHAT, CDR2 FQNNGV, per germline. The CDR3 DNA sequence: TGTGCCAGCAGCTTATATCGGGGATTCGAAGAGACCCAGTACTTC. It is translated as CASSLYRGFEETQYF.

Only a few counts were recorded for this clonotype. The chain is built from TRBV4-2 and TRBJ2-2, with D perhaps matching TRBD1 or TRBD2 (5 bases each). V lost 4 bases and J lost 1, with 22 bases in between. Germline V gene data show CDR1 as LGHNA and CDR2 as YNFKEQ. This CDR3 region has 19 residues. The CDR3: CASSLTSSGRGLNTGELFF. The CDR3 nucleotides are TGTGCCAGCAGCCTCACATCCAGCGGCCGGGGCCTGAACACCGGGGAGCTGTTTTTT.

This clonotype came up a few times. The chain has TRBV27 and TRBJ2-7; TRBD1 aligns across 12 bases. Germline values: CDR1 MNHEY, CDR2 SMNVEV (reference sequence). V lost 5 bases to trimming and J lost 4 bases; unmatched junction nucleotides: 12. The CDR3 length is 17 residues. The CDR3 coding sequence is TGTGCCAGCAGTATCACCTATCCGGGACAGGGGGCGTACGAGCAGTACTTC. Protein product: CASSITYPGQGAYEQYF.

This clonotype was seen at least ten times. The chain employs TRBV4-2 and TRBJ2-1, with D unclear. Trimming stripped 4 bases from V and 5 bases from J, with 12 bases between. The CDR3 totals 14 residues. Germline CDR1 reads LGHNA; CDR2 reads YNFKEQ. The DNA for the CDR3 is TGTGCCAGCAGCCCTCTGGACGTTGACAATGAGCAGTTCTTC. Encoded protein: CASSPLDVDNEQFF.

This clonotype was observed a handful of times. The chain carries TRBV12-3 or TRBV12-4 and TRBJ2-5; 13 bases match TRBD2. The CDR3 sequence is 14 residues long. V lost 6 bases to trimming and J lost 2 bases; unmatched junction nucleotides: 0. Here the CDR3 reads CASRGLAGQETQYF. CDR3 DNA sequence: TGTGCCAGCAGGGGACTAGCGGGACAAGAGACCCAGTACTTC.

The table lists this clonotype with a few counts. In DNA, the CDR3 is TGTGCCAGTAAGACGGGCACTGAAGCTTTCTTT. Its translation is CASKTGTEAFF. The chain recombines TRBV19 with TRBJ1-1; the D is unclear. The length of the CDR3 is 11 residues. V was trimmed by 7 bases and J by 4 bases, leaving 7 bases between them. Germline V gives CDR1 LNHDA, CDR2 SQIVND (reference sequence).

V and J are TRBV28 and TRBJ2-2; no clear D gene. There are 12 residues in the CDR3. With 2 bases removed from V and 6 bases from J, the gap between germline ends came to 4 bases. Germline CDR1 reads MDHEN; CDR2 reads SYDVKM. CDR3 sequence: CASSLEAGELFF. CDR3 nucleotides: TGTGCCAGCAGTTTAGAGGCCGGGGAGCTGTTTTTT. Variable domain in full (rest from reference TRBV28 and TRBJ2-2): DVKVTQSSRYLVKRTGEKVFLECVQDMDHENMFWYRQDPGLGLRLIYFSYDVKMKEKGDIPEGYSVSREKKERFSLILESASTNQTSMYLCASSLEAGELFFGEGSRLTVL.

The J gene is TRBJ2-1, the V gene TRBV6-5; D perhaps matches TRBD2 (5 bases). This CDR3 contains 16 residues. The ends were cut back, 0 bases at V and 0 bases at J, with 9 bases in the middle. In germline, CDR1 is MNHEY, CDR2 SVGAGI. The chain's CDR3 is CASSYSEESSYNEQFF. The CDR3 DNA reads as TGTGCCAGCAGTTACTCGGAGGAGAGCTCCTACAATGAGCAGTTCTTC.

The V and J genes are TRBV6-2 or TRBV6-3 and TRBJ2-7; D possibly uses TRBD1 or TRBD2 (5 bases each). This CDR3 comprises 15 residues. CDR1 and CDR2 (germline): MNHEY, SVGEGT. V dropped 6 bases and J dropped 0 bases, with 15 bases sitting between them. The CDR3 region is CASSSTGPDSYEQYF. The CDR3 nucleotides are TGTGCCAGCAGCTCCACGGGACCCGACTCCTACGAGCAGTACTTC.

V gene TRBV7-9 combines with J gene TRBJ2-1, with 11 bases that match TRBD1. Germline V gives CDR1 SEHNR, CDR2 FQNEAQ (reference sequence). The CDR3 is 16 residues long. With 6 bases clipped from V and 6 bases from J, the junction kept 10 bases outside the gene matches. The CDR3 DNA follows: TGTGCCAGCAGGGACGCCGGGACAGGGGGATCCAATGAGCAGTTCTTC. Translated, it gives CASRDAGTGGSNEQFF. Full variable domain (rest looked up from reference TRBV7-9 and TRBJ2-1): DTGVSQNPRHKITKRGQNVTFRCDPISEHNRLYWYRQTLGQGPEFLTYFQNEAQLEKSRLLSDRFSAERPKGSFSTLEIQRTEQGDSAMYLCASRDAGTGGSNEQFFGPGTRLTVL.

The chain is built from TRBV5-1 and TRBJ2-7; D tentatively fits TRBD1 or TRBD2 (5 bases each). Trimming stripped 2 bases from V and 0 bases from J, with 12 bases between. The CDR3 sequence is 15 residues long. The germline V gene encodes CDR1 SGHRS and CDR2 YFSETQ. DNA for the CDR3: TGCGCCAGCAGCTTAGGGACGGGAAGCTCCTACGAGCAGTACTTC. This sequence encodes CASSLGTGSSYEQYF.

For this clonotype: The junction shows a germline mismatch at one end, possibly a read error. The CDR3 here is CASSPPTEVGRFGF. The CDR3, as DNA: TGTGCCAGCTCACCACCGACAGAGGTGGGCCGTTTCGGGTTT. The chain links TRBV18 to TRBJ1-1; tentatively, D is TRBD1 (5 bases). Germline CDR1 and CDR2: KGHSH and LQKENI. The CDR3 is 14 amino acids.